Sequencing of this T cell receptor beta chain was carried out in a study of T cell changes during pregnancy in multiple sclerosis. Using immunoSEQ multiplex PCR, the repertoire was profiled, and TCRdb retains in-frame clones only, with some absent. Of tens of thousands of clones listed, 85% to 95% are singletons. The V gene's germline CDR1 is DFQATT and CDR2 SNEGSKA (reference sequence). This CDR3 contains 10 residues. Trimming shortened V by 6 bases and J by 10 bases, and 10 bases separated the two germline ends. Sequenced here: peripheral blood, sampled in the first trimester of pregnancy. This chain uses TRBV20-1 with TRBJ2-1, with D unclear. The receptor was isolated from a female donor with multiple sclerosis, enrolled in a pregnancy study. CDR3 sequence reads: CSASEPEQFF. CDR3 in DNA: TGCAGTGCCAGTGAACCGGAGCAGTTCTTC.